This T cell receptor beta chain is drawn from a study of early T cells in non-severe SARS-CoV-2 infection. Trimming took 2 bases from V and 5 from J, leaving 10 bases between them. This CDR3 spans 13 amino acids. Per the germline V gene, CDR1 is SSHAT and CDR2 is FNYEAQ (reference sequence). TCRdb re-called the 5' RACE reads through MiXCR, storing one row per CDR3 protein. Counted here are fewer than 45,000 distinct CDR3 sequences, nearly 10% occurring once; the ten biggest clones make up around 12%. This clonotype occurred a few times. V usage is TRBV7-7 and J usage is TRBJ2-7; no firm D call. Sequencing used whole blood. This clonotype originated in an adult who was a healthcare worker with PCR-confirmed SARS-CoV-2 infection or an uninfected control (not recorded which). The CDR3 DNA reads as TGTGCCAGCAGCTTAAATAAGAACCACGAGCAGTACTTC. Its translation is CASSLNKNHEQYF.